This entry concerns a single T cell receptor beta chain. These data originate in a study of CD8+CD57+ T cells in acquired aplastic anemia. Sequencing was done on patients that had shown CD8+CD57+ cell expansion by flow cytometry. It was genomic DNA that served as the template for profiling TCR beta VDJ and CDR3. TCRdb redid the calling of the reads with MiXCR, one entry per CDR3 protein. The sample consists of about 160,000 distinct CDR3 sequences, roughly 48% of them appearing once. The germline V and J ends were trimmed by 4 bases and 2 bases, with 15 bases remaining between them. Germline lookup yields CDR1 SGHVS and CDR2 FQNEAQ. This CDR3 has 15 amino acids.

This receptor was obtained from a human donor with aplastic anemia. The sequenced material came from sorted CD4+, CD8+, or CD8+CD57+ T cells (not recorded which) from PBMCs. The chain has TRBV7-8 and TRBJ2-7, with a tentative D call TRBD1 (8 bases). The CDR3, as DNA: TGTGCCAGCAGCTACCGGACAGGGACTACCTACGAGCAGTACTTC. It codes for CASSYRTGTTYEQYF.